The clone carrying this T cell receptor (beta chain) was seen many times. Antigen specificity is unknown. These data originate in a study of human T cells and chemical hapten exposure. Study details: The patients, most of them female, presented with alopecia areata, totalis or universalis.

Time point given: pre-sensitization, week 0. The treatment was: therapeutic diphenylcyclopropenone sensitization with weekly scalp DPC. RNA extraction used unfractionated whole blood as the source of total RNA. Drawing of blood took place ahead of applying each patch test. Study findings and constraints: Large CDR3 similarity clusters arose significantly more often from expanded TCRs than from controls.

Trimming removed 6 bases from V and 6 bases from J; junction bases left unmatched: 7. The CDR3 contains 13 residues. Germline CDR1 reads MDHEN; CDR2 reads SYDVKM. TCRdb reprocessed the RACE reads via MiXCR and lists one record per CDR3 protein. The sample carries roughly 50,000 distinct CDR3 sequences, roughly 10% recorded once. The chain uses TRBV28 and TRBJ2-7; TRBD1 matches 8 bases. This clonotype was sampled from a woman under 40 with alopecia areata. Some clones in this sample may be carry-over from other donors' samples. Specimen: whole blood, collected in connection with sensitization to the hapten diphenylcyclopropenone (DPC). The CDR3 sequence is CASRTGVVGEQYF. Here the CDR3 DNA reads TGTGCCAGCAGGACAGGGGTGGTAGGCGAGCAGTACTTC.